Listed below are T cell receptor beta chains from one sample, sequenced in a study of OX40 agonist ivuxolimab in advanced cancers. Here immunoSEQ multiplex PCR was the method, and the copy in TCRdb shows in-frame clones only, minus some. Counted here are some 46,000 clones, around 88% occurring once; the ten biggest clones make up 11% to 15%. The sequences come from CD4+ or CD8+ T cells sorted from blood, collected in a trial of the OX40 agonist ivuxolimab. These receptors were collected from an adult with an advanced solid tumor such as melanoma, head and neck, liver or kidney cancer. Both conserved end residues are part of each CDR3. The D gene is left open where the match is weak. Not all rows give a size; the values are once, few, many and, for expanded clones, a class.

v_gene,abundance,d_gene,j_gene,CDR3aa,CDR3nt
TRBV7-2,-,TRBD1,TRBJ1-5,CASSLAGGGQPQHF,TGTGCCAGCAGCTTAGCAGGGGGCGGGCAGCCCCAGCATTTT
TRBV6-6,-,TRBD1,TRBJ1-1,CAAGDSTNTEAFF,TGTGCCGCCGGGGACAGCACGAACACTGAAGCTTTCTTT
TRBV28,-,-,TRBJ1-6,CASKEVNSPLHF,TGTGCCAGCAAGGAAGTTAATTCACCCCTCCACTTT
TRBV9,-,TRBD1,TRBJ2-5,CASSTQGASETQYF,TGTGCCAGCAGCACACAGGGGGCGAGCGAGACCCAGTACTTC
TRBV29-1,-,-,TRBJ1-1,CSVEKRLSRGAFF,TGCAGCGTTGAGAAGCGACTTTCCAGGGGAGCTTTCTTT
TRBV30,-,TRBD1,TRBJ2-7,CAWSGSGTAYEQYF,TGTGCCTGGAGTGGATCCGGGACAGCCTACGAGCAGTACTTC
TRBV9,-,TRBD2,TRBJ2-5,CASSRGLAGTETQYF,TGTGCCAGCAGCCGTGGACTAGCGGGGACGGAGACCCAGTACTTC
TRBV6-5,-,-,TRBJ1-2,CASSYSFQTNYGYTF,TGTGCCAGCAGTTACTCGTTCCAGACTAACTATGGCTACACCTTC
TRBV14,-,-,TRBJ2-2,CASSQGNTGELFF,TGTGCCAGCAGCCAGGGTAACACCGGGGAGCTGTTTTTT
TRBV28,-,-,TRBJ1-1,CASSSASSLNTEAFF,TGTGCCAGCAGTTCAGCCTCAAGCTTGAACACTGAAGCTTTCTTT
TRBV27,few,-,TRBJ2-7,CARTTEAYEQYF,TGTGCCAGGACGACAGAAGCCTACGAGCAGTACTTC
TRBV7-9,-,-,TRBJ2-7,CASSLKGTPYEQYF,TGTGCCAGCAGCTTAAAAGGGACGCCATACGAGCAGTACTTC
TRBV7-2,-,TRBD1,TRBJ2-1,CASTLLPGTGLNEQFF,TGTGCCAGCACTCTCCTACCCGGGACAGGGCTCAATGAGCAGTTCTTC
TRBV6-5,-,-,TRBJ2-1,CASSLSGNSYNEQFF,TGTGCCAGCAGCCTCTCGGGCAATTCCTACAATGAGCAGTTCTTC
TRBV19,-,TRBD1,TRBJ2-3,CASSMDRGRDTQYF,TGTGCCAGTAGTATGGACAGGGGGCGGGATACGCAGTATTTT
TRBV7-3,-,-,TRBJ2-7,CASSPNRAAHEQYF,TGTGCCAGCAGCCCCAACAGGGCGGCCCACGAGCAGTACTTC
TRBV7-9,-,-,TRBJ2-3,CASSQPTDSSTDTQYF,TGTGCCAGCAGCCAACCGACAGATTCTAGCACAGATACGCAGTATTTT
TRBV19,-,TRBD2,TRBJ2-7,CASSIGSGRPYEQYF,TGTGCCAGTAGTATAGGTAGCGGGAGGCCCTACGAGCAGTACTTC
TRBV19,-,-,TRBJ2-1,CASSRVPNEQFF,TGTGCCAGTAGCCGGGTTCCCAATGAGCAGTTCTTC
TRBV5-5,-,TRBD2,TRBJ2-7,CASSLAGGRALEQYF,TGTGCCAGCAGCTTGGCAGGCGGGAGGGCCCTCGAGCAGTACTTC
TRBV7-9,-,-,TRBJ2-2,CASSFRPTNTGELFF,TGTGCCAGCAGCTTTCGACCCACAAACACCGGGGAGCTGTTTTTT
TRBV19,-,-,TRBJ1-4,CATRARNEKLFF,TGTGCCACCAGAGCCCGGAATGAAAAACTGTTTTTT
TRBV18,-,-,TRBJ1-4,CASSPQTNEKLFF,TGTGCCAGCTCACCACAGACTAATGAAAAACTGTTTTTT
TRBV18,-,-,TRBJ2-1,CASSPPGHPMSSYNEQFF,TGTGCCAGCTCACCACCGGGACACCCAATGAGCTCCTACAATGAGCAGTTCTTC
TRBV19,-,TRBD2,TRBJ2-3,CASSTRAFGLVADTQYF,TGTGCCAGTAGTACGCGCGCTTTCGGACTAGTTGCAGATACGCAGTATTTT